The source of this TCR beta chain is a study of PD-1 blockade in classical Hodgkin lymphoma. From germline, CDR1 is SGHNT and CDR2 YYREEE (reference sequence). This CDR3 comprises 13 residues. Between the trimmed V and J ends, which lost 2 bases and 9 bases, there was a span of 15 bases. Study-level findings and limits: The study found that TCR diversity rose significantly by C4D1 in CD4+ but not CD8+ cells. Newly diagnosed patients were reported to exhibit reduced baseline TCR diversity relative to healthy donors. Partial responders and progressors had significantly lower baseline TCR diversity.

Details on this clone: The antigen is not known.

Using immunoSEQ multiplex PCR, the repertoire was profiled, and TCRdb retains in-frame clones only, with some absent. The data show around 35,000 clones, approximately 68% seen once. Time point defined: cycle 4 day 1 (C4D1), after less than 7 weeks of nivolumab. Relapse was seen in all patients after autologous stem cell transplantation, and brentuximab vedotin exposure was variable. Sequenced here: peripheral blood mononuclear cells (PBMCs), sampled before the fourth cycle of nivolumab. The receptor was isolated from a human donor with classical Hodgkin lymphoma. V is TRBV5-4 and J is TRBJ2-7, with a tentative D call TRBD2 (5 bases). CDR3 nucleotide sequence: TGTGCCAGCAGCTTAGGAGGTCCCTTAGGGCAGTACTTC. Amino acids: CASSLGGPLGQYF.